This T cell receptor (beta chain) was documented in a study of early stage breast cancer tumors. In the study overall: Most invasive tumors, about 80% of the 16, were ER+/PR+/HER2-. Broader study findings: Tumors had about 2.3-fold higher T cell density than normal breast. Most shared enriched TCRB sequences were commonly generated ones.

The V gene's germline CDR1 is MNHNY and CDR2 SVGAGI (reference sequence). The CDR3 is made up of 16 amino acids. V shed 8 bases and J 2 bases; nucleotides not matched to a gene: 9. Sequencing was performed with immunoSEQ multiplex PCR; in TCRdb, only in-frame clones are kept and a portion is missing. The sample lists tens of thousands of clones, approximately 79% occurring once. Of note for this clone: The target antigen is unknown.

This TCR derives from a person between 60 and 69 years old with breast cancer. The chain carries TRBV6-6 and TRBJ1-4, with 9 bases identical to TRBD1. Sequencing was carried out using blood. CDR3 loop: CASQTGTGTTNEKLFF. The CDR3 DNA is TGTGCCAGCCAGACCGGGACAGGGACGACTAATGAAAAACTGTTTTTT.